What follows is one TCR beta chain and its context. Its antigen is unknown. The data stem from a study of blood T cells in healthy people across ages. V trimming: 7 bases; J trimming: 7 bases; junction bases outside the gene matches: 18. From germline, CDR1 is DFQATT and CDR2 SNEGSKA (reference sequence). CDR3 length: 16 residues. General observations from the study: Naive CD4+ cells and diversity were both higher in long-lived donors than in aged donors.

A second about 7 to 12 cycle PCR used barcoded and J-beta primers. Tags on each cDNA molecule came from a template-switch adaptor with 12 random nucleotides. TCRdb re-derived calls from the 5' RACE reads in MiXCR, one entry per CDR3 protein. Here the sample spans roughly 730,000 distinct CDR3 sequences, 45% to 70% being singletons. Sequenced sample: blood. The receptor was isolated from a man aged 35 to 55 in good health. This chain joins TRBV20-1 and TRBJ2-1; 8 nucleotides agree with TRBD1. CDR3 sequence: CSVKTRGRRLRNEQFF. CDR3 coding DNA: TGCAGTGTTAAAACCAGGGGGCGACGGCTTCGGAATGAGCAGTTCTTC.